This T cell receptor (beta chain) stems from a study of T-cell reconstitution after alpha-beta-depleted transplantation in children. Preparing the TCRbeta library involved the use of unique molecular identifiers. TCRdb reprocessed the PCR reads via MiXCR and lists one record per CDR3 protein. The table has about 690,000 distinct CDR3 sequences, 16% seen once; the top ten hold 0.85% to 1.3%. This CDR3 is 12 amino acids long. Trimming left V 3 bases short and J 6 bases short, with 9 bases between. This TCR was recovered from a human donor who donated a stem cell graft to a child with acute myeloid leukemia. The material sequenced was PBMCs from the stem cell graft donor, taken from the stem cell graft. The rearrangement uses TRBV12-3 or TRBV12-4 and TRBJ2-7, with D tentatively TRBD2 (5 bases). CDR3 residues: CASSFGGSEQYF. In DNA, the CDR3 is TGTGCCAGCAGTTTCGGCGGGTCCGAGCAGTACTTC.